This T cell receptor (beta chain) originates from a study of post-analysis software for immune sequencing data. General study findings and limits: Among roughly 5 TRBV segments more frequent in patients than controls were TRBV5-6, TRBV5-1 and TRBV20-1.

The V gene's germline CDR1 is DFQATT and CDR2 SNEGSKA (reference sequence). V lost 3 bases and J 10 bases, leaving 19 bases between the germline ends. CDR3 length: 13 amino acids. The TCR beta cDNA libraries contained unique molecular identifiers. TCRdb processed the PCR reads anew with MiXCR; each CDR3 protein has one entry. The table includes approximately 260,000 distinct CDR3 sequences, 36% detected once. A word on this clonotype: Antigen specificity is unknown. This sequence may be a read error, since a much larger clone differs from it by one base.

Sample: blood. The source of this sequence is a girl aged 5-17 years with multiple sclerosis. The chain recombines TRBV20-1 with TRBJ2-7; no clear D. CDR3 sequence reads: CSASPSRKEAQYF. Written as DNA, the CDR3 is TGCAGTGCTAGTCCATCCAGGAAAGAGGCCCAGTACTTC.